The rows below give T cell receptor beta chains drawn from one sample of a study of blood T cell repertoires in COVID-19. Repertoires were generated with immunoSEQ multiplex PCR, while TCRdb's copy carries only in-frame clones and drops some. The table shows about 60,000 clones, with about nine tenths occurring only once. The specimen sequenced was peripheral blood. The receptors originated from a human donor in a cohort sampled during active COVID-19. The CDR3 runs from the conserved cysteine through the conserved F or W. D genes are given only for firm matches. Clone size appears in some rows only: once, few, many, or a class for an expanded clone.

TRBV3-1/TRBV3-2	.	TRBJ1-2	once	CASSQEAGASNYGYTF	TGTGCCAGCAGCCAAGAAGCGGGGGCGTCTAACTATGGCTACACCTTC
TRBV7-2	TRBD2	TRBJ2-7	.	CASSPGAAGEPYEQYF	TGTGCCAGCAGCCCGGGCGCGGCGGGGGAACCCTACGAGCAGTACTTC
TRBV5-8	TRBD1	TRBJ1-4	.	CASSPGTGINEKLFF	TGTGCCAGCAGCCCGGGGACAGGCATAAATGAAAAACTGTTTTTT
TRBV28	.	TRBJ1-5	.	CASRRGGRGNQPQHF	TGTGCCAGCAGGAGGGGGGGGCGGGGCAATCAGCCCCAGCATTTT
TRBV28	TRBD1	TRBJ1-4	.	CASRIKGQWEKLFF	TGTGCCAGCAGGATAAAGGGACAGTGGGAAAAACTGTTTTTT
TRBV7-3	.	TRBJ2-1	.	CASSLGGGRDEQFF	TGTGCCAGCAGCTTAGGGGGCGGAAGGGATGAGCAGTTCTTC
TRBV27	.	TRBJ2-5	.	CASSSLGAGKETQYF	TGTGCCAGCAGCTCCCTGGGTGCAGGCAAAGAGACCCAGTACTTC
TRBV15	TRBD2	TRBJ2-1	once	CATSKETSGDTEQFF	TGTGCCACCAGCAAAGAGACTAGCGGTGATACTGAGCAGTTCTTC
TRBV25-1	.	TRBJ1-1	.	CASSGGYRNTEAFF	TGTGCCAGCAGTGGGGGCTATAGGAACACTGAAGCTTTCTTT
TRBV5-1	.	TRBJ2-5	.	CASSLSRVPTRSKETQYF	TGCGCCAGCAGCTTGAGCCGTGTTCCGACTAGGTCTAAAGAGACCCAGTACTTC
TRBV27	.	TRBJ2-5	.	CASSGEFGPMFQETQYF	TGTGCCAGCAGTGGAGAATTTGGCCCGATGTTCCAAGAGACCCAGTACTTC
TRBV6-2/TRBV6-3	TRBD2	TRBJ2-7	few	CASSSPLAGAYEQYF	TGTGCCAGCAGTTCTCCGCTAGCGGGAGCCTACGAGCAGTACTTC
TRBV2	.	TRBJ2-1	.	CASSDQGVNEQFF	TGTGCCAGCAGTGATCAAGGGGTCAATGAGCAGTTCTTC
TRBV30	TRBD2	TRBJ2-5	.	CAWTPGLAGQETQYF	TGTGCCTGGACCCCAGGGCTAGCGGGACAAGAGACCCAGTACTTC
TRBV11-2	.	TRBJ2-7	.	CASSLGGDYEQYF	TGTGCCAGCAGCTTAGGAGGAGACTACGAGCAGTACTTC
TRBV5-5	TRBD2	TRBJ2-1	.	CASSSRLAGGGYYNEQFF	TGTGCCAGCAGCTCACGGCTAGCGGGGGGCGGTTACTACAATGAGCAGTTCTTC
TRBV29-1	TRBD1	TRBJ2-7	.	CSVGRTGTAEQYF	TGCAGCGTTGGCCGGACCGGGACAGCCGAGCAGTACTTC
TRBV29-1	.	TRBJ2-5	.	CSATLVAGQETQYF	TGCAGCGCTACTCTCGTGGCGGGGCAAGAGACCCAGTACTTC
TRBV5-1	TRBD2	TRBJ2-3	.	CASSSGTSGLSTDTQYF	TGCGCCAGCAGCTCCGGGACTAGCGGGCTTAGCACAGATACGCAGTATTTT
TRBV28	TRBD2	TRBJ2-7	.	CASSQRTSGGYEQYF	TGTGCCAGCAGTCAAAGGACTAGCGGGGGCTACGAGCAGTACTTC
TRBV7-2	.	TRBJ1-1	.	CASSLAARAEAFF	TGTGCCAGCAGCTTAGCGGCACGGGCTGAAGCTTTCTTT
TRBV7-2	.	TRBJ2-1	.	CASSPPDSLGFNEQFF	TGTGCCAGCAGCCCCCCGGACAGCCTAGGGTTCAATGAGCAGTTCTTC
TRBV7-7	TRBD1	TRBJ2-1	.	CASSLVPPDHQGQGVRNEQFF	TGTGCTAGCAGCTTAGTTCCACCGGACCACCAGGGACAGGGGGTCCGGAATGAGCAGTTCTTC
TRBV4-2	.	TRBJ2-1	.	CASRPTTNNEQFF	TGTGCCAGCAGACCGACTACGAACAATGAGCAGTTCTTC
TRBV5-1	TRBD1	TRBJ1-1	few	CASGDRVNTEAFF	TGCGCCAGCGGGGACAGGGTGAACACTGAAGCTTTCTTT
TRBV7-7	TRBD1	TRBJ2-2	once	CASSLSTGANTGELFF	TGTGCTAGCAGCCTCTCGACAGGGGCGAACACCGGGGAGCTGTTTTTT
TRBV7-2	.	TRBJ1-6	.	CASRGPGAVNNSPLHF	TGTGCCAGCAGAGGCCCAGGGGCGGTGAATAATTCACCCCTCCACTTT